Reported below is one TCR beta chain. This clone was found a few times. The specificity of this receptor is unknown. There are no base qualities to consult, and no much larger clone falls within one base. Library preparation employed the immunoSEQ multiplex PCR assay. In its TCRdb copy, this immuneACCESS table keeps in-frame sequences only and misses some clones. Where compared with another copy, unresolved V genes explain less than half of these, and the others have no known cause. The sample table lists just over 60,000 clones, approximately 80% of them with a count of one. 4.4% of the sample comes from the top ten. Focal radiation therapy combined with CTLA-4 blockade (ipilimumab) was tested in patients with chemo-refractory metastatic non-small-cell lung cancer. The sample originates from a study of radiotherapy plus CTLA-4 blockade in lung cancer (dated by TCRdb to 2016 to 2019). Regarding the study in general: Objective responses occurred in more than 15% of enrolled patients, and just over 30% achieved disease control. Study-wide conclusions, independent of this receptor: TCR clones derived from tumors expanded in peripheral blood after treatment with radiotherapy and ipilimumab. Early dynamic changes in blood T cell clones, together with increased serum interferon-beta after radiation, were reported as the strongest predictors of response.

This sequence was found in a human donor with non-small cell lung cancer who had a complete response to radiotherapy plus ipilimumab. The sample consisted of peripheral blood, taken from a patient treated with radiotherapy plus ipilimumab.

CDR3 loop: CASSHEGKAFF. The DNA sequence is as follows: TGTGCCAGCAGCCATGAGGGGAAGGCTTTCTTT. The chain is encoded by TRBV7-8 joined to TRBJ1-1; perhaps TRBD1 is the D gene, with 5 bases matching. CDR1 is given as SGHVS and CDR2 as FQNEAQ, both from the germline V gene. The CDR3 holds 11 amino acids from the cysteine to the phenylalanine. Just CDR3 DNA is preserved here, 33 bases in frame from base 1. A distance of 12 bases separates the germline ends of V and J, which lose 5 bases and 11 bases respectively.